The T cell receptor beta chain described here comes from a study of cytomegalovirus exposure and HLA in healthy donors. The PCR used 60 Vbeta and 13 Jbeta primers. Assay: immunoSEQ multiplex PCR; the TCRdb copy retains only in-frame clones and omits some. The sample has over 130,000 clones; roughly 77% are singletons. This CDR3 is built from 13 residues. Trimming pared 6 bases from V and 1 base from J, leaving 9 bases between. CDR1 is MNHEY, CDR2 SVGAGI, per germline. This TCR derives from a human donor in good health. The chain couples TRBV6-5 to TRBJ2-5, with D perhaps matching TRBD1 (5 bases). Material for sequencing was PBMCs. CDR3 residues: CASRRTIQETQYF. The DNA for the CDR3 is TGTGCCAGCAGACGGACAATCCAAGAGACCCAGTACTTC.